A single count supports the clone carrying this T cell receptor beta chain. CDR1 SEHNR and CDR2 FQNEAQ come from the germline V gene (reference sequence). V shed 3 bases and J shed 2 bases, with 16 bases lying between them. The CDR3 contains 16 residues. Healthy bone marrow donors formed the donor group. The entry originates in a study of cytomegalovirus exposure and HLA in healthy donors. Background on the study: The Caucasian-associated ancestry cluster contained approximately 81% of the 398 genotyped donors.

PCR primers comprised 60 Vbeta and 13 Jbeta primers. Libraries were prepared by immunoSEQ multiplex PCR; TCRdb keeps only in-frame clonotypes and omits some of them. The table lists around 170,000 clones, around four fifths of them singletons, with approximately 0.8% in the top ten. The J gene is TRBJ1-1, the V gene TRBV7-9; TRBD1 might be the D (6 bases). Material: PBMCs. This TCR came from a young woman in good health and CMV-seronegative. Here the CDR3 reads CASSLAGVRINTEAFF. Here the CDR3 DNA reads TGTGCCAGCAGCTTGGCAGGGGTTAGAATTAACACTGAAGCTTTCTTT.